This T cell receptor beta chain was identified in a study of cytomegalovirus exposure and HLA in healthy donors. Looking at the study overall: For the roughly 390 genotyped donors, 80% to 90% fell within the Caucasian-associated ancestry cluster.

Vbeta (60) and Jbeta (13) primers were used in the PCR. Profiling relied on immunoSEQ multiplex PCR, and the TCRdb table lists in-frame clones only, not all of them. Altogether about 160,000 clones are present, approximately 84% being singletons, with the ten largest covering roughly 2.2%. The CDR3 runs to 13 residues. Trimming shortened V by 6 bases and J by 4 bases, and 14 bases separated the two germline ends. CDR1 is SGHDT, CDR2 YYEEEE, per germline. This clone was observed once. The chain has TRBV5-6 and TRBJ2-7; D is perhaps TRBD1 (5 bases). The source is a man between 18 and 35 years old in good health and CMV-seropositive. Sequencing was done on a sample of PBMCs. The CDR3 sequence: CASTVRQGYEQYF. The CDR3 region has the DNA TGTGCCAGCACCGTGCGGCAGGGATACGAGCAGTACTTC.